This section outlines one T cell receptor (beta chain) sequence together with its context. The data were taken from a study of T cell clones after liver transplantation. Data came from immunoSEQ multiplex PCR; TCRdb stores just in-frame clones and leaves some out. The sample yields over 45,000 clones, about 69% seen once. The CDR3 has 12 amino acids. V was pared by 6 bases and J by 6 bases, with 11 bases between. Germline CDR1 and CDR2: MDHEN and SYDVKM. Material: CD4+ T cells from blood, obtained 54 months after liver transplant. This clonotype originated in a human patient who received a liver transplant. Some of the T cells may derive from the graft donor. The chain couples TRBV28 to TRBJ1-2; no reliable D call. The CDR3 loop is CASSVSRNGYTF. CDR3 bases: TGTGCCAGCAGCGTTAGTAGGAATGGCTACACCTTC.